This T cell receptor (beta chain) was obtained from a study of cytomegalovirus exposure and HLA in healthy donors. In its sample, this clone was seen a few times. Its specificity is not known. Study-wide points: There were several of the most significant clusters that appeared linked to common viral pathogens in a later analysis. An analysis was carried out later, and it reportedly showed fewer N-insertions in an Asian-associated ancestry cluster than the approximately 610-donor mean. A cluster of highly shared sequence variants was likely a sequencing artifact.

V gave up 2 bases and J gave up 6 bases; unmatched junction bases: 0. CDR1 MRHNA and CDR2 SNTAGT come from the germline V gene. This CDR3 is 14 amino acids long. Although they were nominally healthy when sampled, donors likely had unrecorded immune exposures. PCR involved 60 Vbeta and 13 Jbeta primers. TCRdb's copy holds only in-frame clones and misses some; the assay was immunoSEQ multiplex PCR. In the table there are 150,000 to 200,000 clones, roughly 85% of which are singletons. The sequencing input was PBMCs. This receptor was obtained from a man between 18 and 29 years old in good health and CMV-seropositive. This sequence joins TRBV6-4 and TRBJ2-2; 10 bases align to TRBD1. CDR3 in DNA: TGTGCCAGCAGTGACGGACAGGGGGCCGGGGAGCTGTTTTTT. Encoded protein: CASSDGQGAGELFF.